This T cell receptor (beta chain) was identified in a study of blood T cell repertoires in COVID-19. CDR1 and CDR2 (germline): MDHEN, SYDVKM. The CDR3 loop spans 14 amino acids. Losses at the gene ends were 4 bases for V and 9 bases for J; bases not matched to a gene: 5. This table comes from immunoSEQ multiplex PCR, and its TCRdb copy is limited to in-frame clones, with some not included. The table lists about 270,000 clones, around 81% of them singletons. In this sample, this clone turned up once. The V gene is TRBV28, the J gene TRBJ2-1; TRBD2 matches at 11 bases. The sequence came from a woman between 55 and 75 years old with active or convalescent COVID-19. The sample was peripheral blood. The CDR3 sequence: CASSYASGGIEQFF. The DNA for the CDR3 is TGTGCCAGCAGTTACGCTAGCGGGGGGATTGAGCAGTTCTTC.